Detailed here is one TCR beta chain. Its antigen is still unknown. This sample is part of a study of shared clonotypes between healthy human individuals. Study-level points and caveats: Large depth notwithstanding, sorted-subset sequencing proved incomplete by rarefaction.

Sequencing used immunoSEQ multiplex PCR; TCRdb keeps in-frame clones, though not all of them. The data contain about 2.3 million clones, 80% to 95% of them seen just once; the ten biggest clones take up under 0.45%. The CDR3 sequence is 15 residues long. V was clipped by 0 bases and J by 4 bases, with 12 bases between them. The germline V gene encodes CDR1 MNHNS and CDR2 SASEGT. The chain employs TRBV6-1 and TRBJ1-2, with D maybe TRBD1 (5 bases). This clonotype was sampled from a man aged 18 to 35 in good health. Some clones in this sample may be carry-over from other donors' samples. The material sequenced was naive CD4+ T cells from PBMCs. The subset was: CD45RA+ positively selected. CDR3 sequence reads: CASSEAPGRSYGYTF. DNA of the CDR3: TGTGCCAGCAGTGAAGCACCAGGGCGAAGCTATGGCTACACCTTC.